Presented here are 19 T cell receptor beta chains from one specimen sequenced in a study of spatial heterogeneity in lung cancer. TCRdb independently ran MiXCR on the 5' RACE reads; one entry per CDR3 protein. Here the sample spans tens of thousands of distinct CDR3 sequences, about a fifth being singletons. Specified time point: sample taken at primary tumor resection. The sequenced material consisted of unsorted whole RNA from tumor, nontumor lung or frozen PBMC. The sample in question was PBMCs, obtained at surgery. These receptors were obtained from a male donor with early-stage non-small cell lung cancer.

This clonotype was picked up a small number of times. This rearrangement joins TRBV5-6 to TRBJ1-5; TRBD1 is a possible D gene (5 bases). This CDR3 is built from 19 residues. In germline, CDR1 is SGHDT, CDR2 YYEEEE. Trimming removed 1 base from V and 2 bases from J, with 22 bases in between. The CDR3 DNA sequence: TGTGCCAGCAGCTTGCTATCCGGGACGATGAATATTGGCAATCAGCCCCAGCATTTT. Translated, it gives CASSLLSGTMNIGNQPQHF. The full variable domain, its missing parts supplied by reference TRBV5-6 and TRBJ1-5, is DAGVTQSPTHLIKTRGQQVTLRCSPKSGHDTVSWYQQALGQGPQFIFQYYEEEERQRGNFPDRFSGHQFPNYSSELNVNALLLGDSALYLCASSLLSGTMNIGNQPQHFGDGTRLSIL.

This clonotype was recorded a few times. The CDR3, as DNA: TGTGCCAGCAGTCAAGATCCCTTCGGAAATGAGCAGTTCTTC. Encoded protein: CASSQDPFGNEQFF. The genes are TRBV6-2 or TRBV6-3 and TRBJ2-1; D gene unclear. CDR3 length equals 14 residues. V lost 5 bases and J lost 7, with 15 bases in between. The V gene's germline CDR1 is MNHEY and CDR2 SVGEGT.

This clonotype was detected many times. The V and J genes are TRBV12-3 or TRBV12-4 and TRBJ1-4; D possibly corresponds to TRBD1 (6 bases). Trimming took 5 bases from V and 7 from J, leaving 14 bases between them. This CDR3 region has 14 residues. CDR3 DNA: TGTGCCAGCAGTCCACCCCAGGGGCCTGAAAAACTGTTTTTT. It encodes CASSPPQGPEKLFF.

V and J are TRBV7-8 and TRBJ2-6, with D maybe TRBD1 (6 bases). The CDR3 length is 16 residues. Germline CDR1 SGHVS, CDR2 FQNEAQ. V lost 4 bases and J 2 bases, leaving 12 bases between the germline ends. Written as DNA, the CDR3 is TGTGCCAGCAGCTCAAGAGGGGGTGCTGGGGCCAACGTCCTGACTTTC. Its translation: CASSSRGGAGANVLTF.

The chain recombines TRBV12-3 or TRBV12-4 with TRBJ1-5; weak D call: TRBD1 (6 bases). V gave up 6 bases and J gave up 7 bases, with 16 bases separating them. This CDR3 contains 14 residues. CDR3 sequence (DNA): TGTGCCAGCAGCCCCACGGGGGCCCGGCAGCCCCAGCATTTT. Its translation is CASSPTGARQPQHF.

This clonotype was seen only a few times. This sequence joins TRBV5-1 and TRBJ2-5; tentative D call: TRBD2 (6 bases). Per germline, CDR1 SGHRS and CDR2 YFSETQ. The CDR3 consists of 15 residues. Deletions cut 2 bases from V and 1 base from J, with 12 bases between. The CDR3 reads CASSFRSGPQETQYF. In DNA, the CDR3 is TGCGCCAGCAGCTTCCGGAGCGGGCCCCAAGAGACCCAGTACTTC.

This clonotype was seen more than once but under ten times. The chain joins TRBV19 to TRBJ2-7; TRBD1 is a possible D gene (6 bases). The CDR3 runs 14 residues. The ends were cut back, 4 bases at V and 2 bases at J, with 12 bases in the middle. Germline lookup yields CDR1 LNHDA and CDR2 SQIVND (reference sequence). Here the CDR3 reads CASSTTGFTYEQYF. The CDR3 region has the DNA TGTGCCAGTAGTACGACAGGTTTCACCTACGAGCAGTACTTC.

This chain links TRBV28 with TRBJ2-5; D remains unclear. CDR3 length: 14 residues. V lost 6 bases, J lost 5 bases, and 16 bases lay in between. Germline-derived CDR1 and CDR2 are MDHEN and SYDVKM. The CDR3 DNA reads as TGTGCCAGCAGCCCCCCGGACCTTTCGGAGACCCAGTACTTC. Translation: CASSPPDLSETQYF.

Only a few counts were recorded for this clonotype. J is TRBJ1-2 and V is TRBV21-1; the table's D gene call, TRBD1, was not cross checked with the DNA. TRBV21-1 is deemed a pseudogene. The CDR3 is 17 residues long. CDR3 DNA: TGTGCCAGCAGCAAAGAAGTGGGGGACAGGCATAGCTATGGCTACACCTTC. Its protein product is CASSKEVGDRHSYGYTF.

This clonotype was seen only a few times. The CDR3 DNA sequence: TGTGCCAGCAGCCAAGGGACAGGGGTGCGGGAGCAGTACTTC. Translation gives CASSQGTGVREQYF. This sequence joins TRBV5-6 and TRBJ2-7; TRBD1 matches at 10 bases. Unmatched junction bases numbered 8, after V lost 4 bases and J lost 7 bases. Germline-derived CDR1 and CDR2 are SGHDT and YYEEEE. CDR3 length: 14 residues.

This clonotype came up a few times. CDR3 loop: CASSSDGNYEQYF. As DNA, the CDR3 is TGTGCCAGCAGTTCGGACGGAAACTACGAGCAGTACTTC. The chain employs TRBV6-6 and TRBJ2-7, with unresolved D. V was clipped by 4 bases and J by 3 bases, with 10 bases between them. The CDR3 is made up of 13 amino acids. Germline lookup yields CDR1 MNHNY and CDR2 SVGAGI (reference sequence).

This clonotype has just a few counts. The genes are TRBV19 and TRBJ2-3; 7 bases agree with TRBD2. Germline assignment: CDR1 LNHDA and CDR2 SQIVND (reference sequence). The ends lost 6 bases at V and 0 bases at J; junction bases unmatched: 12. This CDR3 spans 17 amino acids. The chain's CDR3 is CASSLQLGGSSTDTQYF. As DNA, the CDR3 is TGTGCCAGTAGCCTACAACTTGGCGGGAGCAGCACAGATACGCAGTATTTT.

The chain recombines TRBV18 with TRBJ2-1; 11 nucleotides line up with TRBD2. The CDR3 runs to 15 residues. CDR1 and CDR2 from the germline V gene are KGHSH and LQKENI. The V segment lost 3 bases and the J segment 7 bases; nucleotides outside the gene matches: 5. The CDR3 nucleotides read TGTGCCAGCTCACCTATAGCGGGAGGGCCTAATGAGCAGTTCTTC. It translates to CASSPIAGGPNEQFF.

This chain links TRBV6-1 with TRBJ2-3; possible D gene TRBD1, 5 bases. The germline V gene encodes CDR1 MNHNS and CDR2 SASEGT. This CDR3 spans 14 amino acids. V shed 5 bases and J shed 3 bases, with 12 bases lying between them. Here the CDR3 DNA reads TGTGCCAGCAGTTACTCGACAGAGACAGATACGCAGTATTTT. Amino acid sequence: CASSYSTETDTQYF.

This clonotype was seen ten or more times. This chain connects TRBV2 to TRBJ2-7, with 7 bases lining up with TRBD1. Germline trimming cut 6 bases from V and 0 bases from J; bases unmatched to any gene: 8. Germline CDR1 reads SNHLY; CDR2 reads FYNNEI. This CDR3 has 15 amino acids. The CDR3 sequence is CASRANRGNSYEQYF. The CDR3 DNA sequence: TGTGCCAGCAGAGCTAACAGGGGTAACTCCTACGAGCAGTACTTC. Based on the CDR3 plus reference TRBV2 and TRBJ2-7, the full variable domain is EPEVTQTPSHQVTQMGQEVILRCVPISNHLYFYWYRQILGQKVEFLVSFYNNEISEKSEIFDDQFSVERPDGSNFTLKIRSTKLEDSAMYFCASRANRGNSYEQYFGPGTRLTVT.

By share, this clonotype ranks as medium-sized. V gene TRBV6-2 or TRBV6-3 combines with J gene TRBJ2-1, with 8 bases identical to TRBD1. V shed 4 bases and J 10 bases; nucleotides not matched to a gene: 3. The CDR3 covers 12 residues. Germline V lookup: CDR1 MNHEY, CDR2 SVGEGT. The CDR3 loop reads CASSSQGVEQFF. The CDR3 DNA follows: TGTGCCAGCAGTTCACAGGGGGTGGAGCAGTTCTTC.

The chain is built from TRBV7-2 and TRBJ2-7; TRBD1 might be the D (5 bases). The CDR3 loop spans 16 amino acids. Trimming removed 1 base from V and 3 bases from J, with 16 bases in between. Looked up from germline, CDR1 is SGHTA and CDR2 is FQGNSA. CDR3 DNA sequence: TGTGCCAGCAGCTTAGGAGCAGGGCAACCAGTCTACGAGCAGTACTTC. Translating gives CASSLGAGQPVYEQYF.

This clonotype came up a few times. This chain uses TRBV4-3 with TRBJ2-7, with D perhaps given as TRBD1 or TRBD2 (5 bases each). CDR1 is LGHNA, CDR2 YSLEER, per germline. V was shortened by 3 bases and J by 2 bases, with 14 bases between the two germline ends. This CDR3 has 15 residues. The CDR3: CASSQAGTVTYEQYF. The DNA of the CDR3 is TGCGCCAGCAGCCAGGCCGGGACCGTTACCTACGAGCAGTACTTC.

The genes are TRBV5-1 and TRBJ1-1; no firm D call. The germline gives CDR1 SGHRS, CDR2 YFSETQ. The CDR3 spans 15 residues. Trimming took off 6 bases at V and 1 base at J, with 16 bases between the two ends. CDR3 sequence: CASKEATTANTEAFF. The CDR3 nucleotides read TGCGCCAGCAAAGAGGCAACCACAGCGAACACTGAAGCTTTCTTT.